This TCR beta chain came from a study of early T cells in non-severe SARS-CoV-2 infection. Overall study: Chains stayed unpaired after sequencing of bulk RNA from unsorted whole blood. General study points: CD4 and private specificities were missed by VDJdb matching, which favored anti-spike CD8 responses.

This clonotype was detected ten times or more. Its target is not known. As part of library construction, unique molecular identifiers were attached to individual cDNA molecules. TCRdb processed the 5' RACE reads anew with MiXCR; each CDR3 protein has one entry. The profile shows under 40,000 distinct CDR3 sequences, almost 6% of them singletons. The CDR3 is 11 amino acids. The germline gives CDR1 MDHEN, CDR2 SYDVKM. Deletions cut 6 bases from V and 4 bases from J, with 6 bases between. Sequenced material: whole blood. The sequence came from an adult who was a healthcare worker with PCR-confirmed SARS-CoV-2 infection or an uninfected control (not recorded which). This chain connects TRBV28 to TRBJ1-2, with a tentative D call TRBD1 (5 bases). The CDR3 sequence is CASSQGYGYTF. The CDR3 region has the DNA TGTGCCAGCAGCCAGGGCTATGGCTACACCTTC.